Presented here are 12 T cell receptor beta chains from one specimen sequenced in a study of T cells in Graves' hyperthyroidism and ophthalmopathy. Amplified regions were TCR beta CDR3 sequences from RNA transcripts. HTBI primers were the set used in a first-round RT-PCR of the TCR CDR3. TCRdb ran MiXCR on the multiplex PCR reads and lists one entry per CDR3 protein. In the table there are approximately 530,000 distinct CDR3 sequences, approximately 15% of which are singletons. Sequencing was carried out using blood. These TCRs come from a woman in her late teens or twenties with Graves' hyperthyroidism.

The chain employs TRBV7-9 and TRBJ2-7; 9 nucleotides match TRBD2. Germline V gene data show CDR1 as SEHNR and CDR2 as FQNEAQ (reference sequence). The CDR3 is made up of 16 amino acids. The V gene end was trimmed by 1 base and the J gene end by 1 base; junction bases not matched to a gene: 5. Here the CDR3 DNA reads TGTGCCAGCAGCTTAGGTAGCGGGGGTCTATCCTACGAGCAGTACTTC. Its translation: CASSLGSGGLSYEQYF.

This clonotype was recorded at least ten times. This chain joins TRBV28 and TRBJ2-7; TRBD1 or TRBD2 may be the D gene (5 bases each). The CDR3 has 16 amino acids. CDR1 is MDHEN, CDR2 SYDVKM, per germline. The V end lost 4 bases, the J end lost 0 bases, and 16 bases lay between the germline ends. CDR3 nucleotides: TGTGCCAGCAGTTCCCCCTGGGACGGCTCCTCCTACGAGCAGTACTTC. Residues: CASSSPWDGSSYEQYF.

This clonotype was counted at least ten times. The rearrangement uses TRBV20-1 and TRBJ2-7; TRBD2 matches at 13 bases. Germline CDR1 reads DFQATT; CDR2 reads SNEGSKA (reference sequence). Trimming removed 6 bases from V and 2 bases from J; junction bases left unmatched: 10. CDR3 length: 16 amino acids. CDR3: CSARTSGSPRPYEQYF. In nucleotides, the CDR3 is TGCAGTGCCCGGACTAGCGGGAGTCCCCGTCCCTACGAGCAGTACTTC.

The gene calls are TRBV12-3 or TRBV12-4 and TRBJ1-4; 8 bases are a match to TRBD1. The V gene end was trimmed by 4 bases and the J gene end by 6 bases; junction bases not matched to a gene: 4. The CDR3 extends over 14 amino acids. CDR3 in amino acids: CASSWTGPDEKLFF. The CDR3 region has the DNA TGTGCCAGCAGTTGGACAGGGCCCGATGAAAAACTGTTTTTT.

The rearrangement links TRBV28 to TRBJ2-6, with a possible D match to TRBD1 (6 bases). Between the trimmed V and J ends, which lost 7 bases and 3 bases, there was a span of 13 bases. CDR3 length equals 15 residues. Looked up from germline, CDR1 is MDHEN and CDR2 is SYDVKM. The CDR3 loop reads CASKWGPGGANVLTF. The CDR3 nucleotides read TGTGCCAGCAAGTGGGGGCCGGGTGGGGCCAACGTCCTGACTTTC. The full variable domain, its missing parts supplied by reference TRBV28 and TRBJ2-6, is DVKVTQSSRYLVKRTGEKVFLECVQDMDHENMFWYRQDPGLGLRLIYFSYDVKMKEKGDIPEGYSVSREKKERFSLILESASTNQTSMYLCASKWGPGGANVLTFGAGSRLTVL.

This clonotype was seen ten or more times. The chain couples TRBV12-3 or TRBV12-4 to TRBJ1-1; a weak D match, TRBD1 (5 bases). The CDR3 contains 19 residues. Trimming shortened V by 1 base and J by 1 base, and 22 bases separated the two germline ends. The CDR3 DNA is TGTGCCAGCAGTTTAGGAGCAGGGCCTGTTGGAGACCAGAACACTGAAGCTTTCTTT. Protein sequence: CASSLGAGPVGDQNTEAFF.

In its sample, this clonotype was seen many times. This chain connects TRBV28 to TRBJ1-1; possibly TRBD1 for D (5 bases). Between the trimmed V and J ends, which lost 3 bases and 3 bases, there was a span of 14 bases. The CDR3 contains 15 residues. Germline CDR1 and CDR2: MDHEN and SYDVKM. The CDR3: CASSFSDILYTEAFF. CDR3 nucleotide sequence: TGTGCCAGCAGTTTCTCGGACATACTCTACACTGAAGCTTTCTTT.

This clonotype has a count of ten or more. The rearrangement joins TRBV20-1 to TRBJ2-7; TRBD1 matches 7 bases. This CDR3 spans 13 amino acids. Germline loops: CDR1 DFQATT, CDR2 SNEGSKA (reference sequence). J was trimmed by 5 bases and V by 3 bases; bases with no gene match: 7. CDR3 nucleotide sequence: TGCAGTGCTAGTAGGGGGCAGGGCCACGAGCAGTACTTC. Protein sequence: CSASRGQGHEQYF.

V and J are TRBV12-3 or TRBV12-4 and TRBJ2-4; D not resolved. Between the trimmed V and J ends, which lost 7 bases and 0 bases, there was a span of 4 bases. CDR3 length equals 12 residues. The CDR3 nucleotides read TGTGCCAGCAAGCTAGCCAAAAACATTCAGTACTTC. It translates to CASKLAKNIQYF.

This clonotype has just a few counts. This chain uses TRBV19 with TRBJ1-6; tentative D call: TRBD1 (5 bases). The CDR3 has 13 amino acids. The germline V gene has CDR1 LNHDA and CDR2 SQIVND (reference sequence). Deletions cut 6 bases from V and 10 bases from J, with 13 bases between. The DNA of the CDR3 is TGTGCCAGTAGGAAGGGACGGGGATCACCCCTCCACTTT. Its translation is CASRKGRGSPLHF.

This clonotype was seen at least ten times. The rearrangement uses TRBV6-6 and TRBJ1-5, with a tentative D call TRBD1 (5 bases). In germline, CDR1 is MNHNY, CDR2 SVGAGI (reference sequence). Trimming left V 0 bases short and J 2 bases short, with 20 bases between. This CDR3 is 19 amino acids long. DNA for the CDR3: TGTGCCAGCAGTTACTCGAAGGGGCTGACTGGGATGGGCAATCAGCCCCAGCATTTT. Translating it yields CASSYSKGLTGMGNQPQHF.

This clonotype has ten or more counts. The genes are TRBV6-1 and TRBJ2-7; 10 bases map to TRBD2. Unmatched junction bases numbered 2, after V lost 1 base and J lost 2 bases. Germline V lookup: CDR1 MNHNS, CDR2 SASEGT. CDR3 size: 15 residues. CDR3 DNA: TGTGCCAGCAGTGAAGGGACTAGCGGACCCTACGAGCAGTACTTC. Its translation: CASSEGTSGPYEQYF.